These 30 T cell receptor beta chains originate from one sample sequenced in a study of tumor and adjacent non-tumor tissue in lung cancer. The template was RNA from unsorted bulk tissue. Distant lung tissue was collected more than 3 cm away from the tumor edge. TCRbeta libraries were built with three rounds of nested PCR, modified from ARM-PCR. TCRdb re-analysed the multiplex PCR reads in MiXCR, keeping a single row per CDR3 protein. The table has under 80,000 distinct CDR3 sequences, roughly three quarters seen once; the top ten hold 45%. The specimen sequenced was distant non-tumor lung tissue. These TCRs come from a man aged 55 to 70 with non-small cell lung cancer.

Of note for this clonotype: One junction end does not reproduce the germline sequence, and a read error may be involved. V and J are TRBV20-1 and TRBJ2-1; D possibly corresponds to TRBD2 (5 bases). CDR3 length: 14 residues. CDR1 DFQATT and CDR2 SNEGSKA come from the germline V gene (reference sequence). This CDR3 reads CSALIWRSYNEQFF. DNA of the CDR3: TGCAGTGCCCTGATCTGGAGGTCCTACAATGAGCAATTCTTC.

This chain links TRBV12-3 or TRBV12-4 with TRBJ2-1; TRBD2 aligns across 8 bases. J lost 3 bases, V lost 5 bases, and 3 bases had no gene match. The CDR3 loop spans 14 amino acids. The CDR3 nucleotides are TGTGCCAGCAGTGTTAGCGGGATCTACAATGAGCAGTTCTTC. It specifies CASSVSGIYNEQFF.

To note about this clonotype: A read error may explain this, as a much larger clone is one base away. V gene TRBV24-1 combines with J gene TRBJ2-5; D not certain. The germline gives CDR1 KGHDR, CDR2 SFDVKD. This CDR3 spans 12 amino acids. The CDR3 sequence is CAASARKETQYF. The CDR3 DNA reads TGTGCCGCCAGTGCAAGAAAGGAGACCCAGTACTTC.

The sample holds a few counts of this clonotype. Since the CDR3 does not end with the conserved phenylalanine or tryptophan, this likely comes from a read error. This sequence joins TRBV29-1 and TRBJ2-1; D is unclear. Germline V gene sequence: CDR1 SQVTM, CDR2 ANQGSEA. V gave up 7 bases and J gave up 5 bases, with 15 bases separating them. This CDR3 contains 13 residues. The CDR3 reads CSAEEWENNEQFL. Here the CDR3 DNA reads TGCAGCGCCGAGGAGTGGGAAAACAATGAGCAGTTCCTC.

Regarding this clonotype: Because the CDR3 is missing its conserved closing phenylalanine or tryptophan, this is likely a read error. This chain uses TRBV11-3 with TRBJ2-1, with D possibly TRBD2 on 6 matching bases. Germline CDR1 and CDR2: SGHNT and YENEEA. The CDR3 spans 15 residues. The ends were cut back, 6 bases at V and 8 bases at J, with 20 bases in the middle. The CDR3, as DNA: TGTGCCAGCAGACAGCTAACGGGAGATTTCGATGAGCAGTTCCTC. Translating gives CASRQLTGDFDEQFL.

Details on this clonotype: Sequence at one end of the junction differs from germline and may be a read error. J is TRBJ1-1 and V is TRBV12-3 or TRBV12-4, with D hard to call. The CDR3 has 16 residues. CDR3 DNA: TGTGGCAGCAGTCTAAGAACCGACAAAGAGGGCACTGAAGCTTTCTTC. Its protein is CGSSLRTDKEGTEAFF.

This clonotype has a count of ten or more. The CDR3 here is CASRNGRGQYF. The CDR3, as DNA: TGCGCCAGCAGGAACGGACGAGGGCAGTACTTC. This chain connects TRBV10-2 to TRBJ2-7; D is undetermined. V lost 6 bases and J lost 9, with 12 bases in between. Germline-derived CDR1 and CDR2 are WSHSY and SAAADI. This CDR3 contains 11 residues.

The V gene is TRBV5-6, the J gene TRBJ1-5; the D gene is possibly TRBD1 (6 bases). Germline CDR1 is SGHDT and CDR2 is YYEEEE. This CDR3 has 16 amino acids. The V gene lost 7 bases and the J gene lost 9 bases, with 26 bases spanning the gap. This chain's CDR3 is CASCISYRAGDRPQHF. CDR3 DNA: TGTGCCAGCTGCATAAGCTACAGGGCAGGGGATCGGCCCCAGCATTTT.

On this clonotype: At one end the junction does not follow the germline gene, possibly because of a read error. The chain has TRBV11-1 and TRBJ1-1; unclear D gene. The CDR3 covers 13 residues. The V gene's germline CDR1 is SGHAT and CDR2 FQDESV (reference sequence). CDR3 DNA sequence: TGTGCCAGCAGCTTAGCGCCGCGGGGTGAAGCTCTCTTT. It translates to CASSLAPRGEALF.

This chain uses TRBV6-5 with TRBJ1-1; 9 bases fit TRBD1. This CDR3 has 14 amino acids. Germline V gene sequence: CDR1 MNHEY, CDR2 SVGAGI. DNA for the CDR3: TGTACCTGCAGTCTCGGACAGGGGAATACTGAAGCTTTCTTT. As protein: CTCSLGQGNTEAFF.

This clonotype was seen ten or more times. This sequence joins TRBV20-1 and TRBJ2-1; 11 bases agree with TRBD1. With V trimmed by 1 base and J by 6 bases, 5 bases remained unmatched. This CDR3 comprises 15 residues. Germline-derived CDR1 and CDR2 are DFQATT and SNEGSKA (reference sequence). In nucleotides, the CDR3 is TGCAGTGCTAGAGGGGGGGACAGGGGGGCCAATGAGCAGTTCTTC. Encoded protein: CSARGGDRGANEQFF.

As concerns this clonotype: Germline and junction disagree at one end, which may indicate a read error. The rearrangement uses TRBV13 and TRBJ2-7, with D perhaps matching TRBD2 (5 bases). CDR1 PRHDT and CDR2 FYEKMQ come from the germline V gene (reference sequence). The CDR3 is made up of 14 amino acids. The CDR3: CASSPPGGATERYF. In DNA, the CDR3 is TGTGCCAGCAGCCCTCCCGGAGGAGCCACAGAGCGGTACTTC.

As regards this clonotype: A read error may account for a junction end that differs from germline. The rearrangement links TRBV11-1 to TRBJ1-1, with a tentative D call TRBD1 (6 bases). CDR1 SGHAT and CDR2 FQDESV come from the germline V gene (reference sequence). The CDR3 contains 13 residues. The CDR3 DNA is TGTGCCAGCAGCTTATCGCTGGGGGCTGAAGCTTTCTTC. Amino acid sequence: CASSLSLGAEAFF.

For this clonotype: A read error may produce the germline difference seen at one junction end. The CDR3 nucleotides read TGTGCCAGCAGCCAAGAAGGGGGGGGAGCGTCCTACGAGCAATATTTC. It specifies CASSQEGGGASYEQYF. J is TRBJ2-7 and V is TRBV4-2; D is possibly TRBD2 (7 bases). The CDR3 length is 16 residues. The germline CDR1 and CDR2 sequences are LGHNA and YNFKEQ.

In this sample, this clonotype turned up a few times. A much larger clone differs from this one at a single base, so this may be a read error. V and J are TRBV5-1 and TRBJ2-3; D is unresolved. V was clipped by 3 bases and J by 4 bases, with 12 bases between them. CDR1 is SGHRS and CDR2 is YFSETQ in the germline V gene. The CDR3 is 14 amino acids. The CDR3 is CASSSKQESDTQYF. CDR3 bases: TGCGCCAGCAGCTCGAAGCAGGAGTCAGATACGCAGTATTTT.

Concerning this clonotype itself: The CDR3 does not end in the conserved phenylalanine or tryptophan, so this is likely a read error. Because the CDR3's place on the DNA is in doubt, the DNA is left out and the CDR3 is given as listed by TCRdb. The chain couples TRBV28 to TRBJ1-6; the table's D call of TRBD1 was not tested on the DNA. Germline loops: CDR1 MDHEN, CDR2 SYDVKM. Including both end residues, the CDR3 is 13 amino acids long. The CDR3 loop reads CASRGTPLGPLQY.

This clonotype was counted ten times or more. The V call is TRBV5-6, the J call TRBJ2-3, with D unclear. V dropped 4 bases and J dropped 2 bases, with 11 bases sitting between them. CDR1 SGHDT and CDR2 YYEEEE come from the germline V gene. The CDR3 sequence is 14 residues long. CDR3 DNA sequence: TGTGCCAGCAGCACGGCGGAAATCACAGATACGCAGTATTTT. The encoded protein is CASSTAEITDTQYF.

Details on this clonotype: Likely a read error: the CDR3 ends without its conserved phenylalanine or tryptophan. The chain recombines TRBV19 with TRBJ2-1, with TRBD2 matching over 7 bases. The CDR3 covers 18 residues. CDR1 is LNHDA and CDR2 is SQIVND in the germline V gene (reference sequence). The V gene end was trimmed by 8 bases and the J gene end by 2 bases; junction bases not matched to a gene: 18. This chain's CDR3 is CASQPSSTPAGAYNEQFI. The CDR3 DNA reads as TGTGCCAGTCAACCCTCTAGCACCCCGGCGGGAGCCTACAATGAGCAGTTCATC.

As for this clonotype: A read error may be the cause here, since a much bigger clone is one base away. This chain joins TRBV24-1 and TRBJ1-4; tentative D call: TRBD1 (6 bases). Germline V CDR1 and CDR2: KGHDR, SFDVKD. CDR3 length equals 16 residues. For the CDR3, the DNA is TGTGACACCCGATCCCCCACAGGGCGGATTAATGAAAAACTGTTTTTT. Protein product: CDTRSPTGRINEKLFF.

As to this clonotype: Sequence at one end of the junction differs from germline and may be a read error. This chain uses TRBV20-1 with TRBJ2-7; TRBD1 is a possible D gene (6 bases). Germline lookup yields CDR1 DFQATT and CDR2 SNEGSKA (reference sequence). CDR3 size: 15 residues. CDR3 residues: CSARFLGAGAYEQYF. CDR3 bases: TGCAGTGCTAGATTTCTGGGGGCAGGAGCCTACGAGCAATACTTT.

As regards this clonotype: The conserved phenylalanine or tryptophan is not found at the CDR3 terminus, so this likely reflects a read error. The V call is TRBV30, the J call TRBJ2-6; 7 nucleotides line up with TRBD1. The length of the CDR3 is 15 residues. Germline V CDR1 and CDR2: GTSNPN, SVGIG (reference sequence). CDR3 bases: TGTGCATGGGCACTACAGGGGTCTGGGGCCAACGTCCTGACTTTA. Protein product: CAWALQGSGANVLTL.

V and J are TRBV28 and TRBJ1-2; a weak D match, TRBD1 (5 bases). V was trimmed by 6 bases and J by 8 bases, leaving 19 bases between them. The V gene's germline CDR1 is MDHEN and CDR2 SYDVKM. This CDR3 comprises 14 residues. CDR3 in amino acids: CASSEQEVRGGYTF. The CDR3 DNA sequence: TGTGCCAGCAGCGAACAGGAGGTACGAGGCGGCTACACCTTC.

Regarding this clonotype: A junction end diverges from the germline sequence, so it may reflect a read error. The chain couples TRBV5-1 to TRBJ2-5; D is tentatively TRBD1 or TRBD2 (6 bases each). This CDR3 is built from 16 residues. The germline V gene encodes CDR1 SGHRS and CDR2 YFSETQ. The CDR3 coding sequence is TGCGCCAGCAGCTCGGGACTGGCAGGGGACCAAGAGACCCAGTATTTC. It translates to CASSSGLAGDQETQYF.

Regarding this clonotype: At one end, the junction sequence differs from germline, possibly due to a read error. The CDR3 reads CASSYSGSFQRFEQYF. The CDR3 DNA follows: TGTGCTAGCAGTTACTCCGGGTCGTTCCAACGTTTCGAGCAGTACTTC. The J gene is TRBJ2-7, the V gene TRBV6-5, with D unresolved. The CDR3 is 16 amino acids. Germline V gene lookup returns CDR1 MNHEY and CDR2 SVGAGI.

The CDR3 loop reads CASSCGNGETQYF. The CDR3 DNA reads as TGTGCCAGCAGTTGCGGAAATGGAGAGACCCAGTACTTC. The chain has TRBV6-5 and TRBJ2-5; D is unresolved. The V end was cut by 4 bases, the J end by 4 bases, with 10 bases between. The CDR3 contains 13 residues. CDR1 MNHEY and CDR2 SVGAGI come from the germline V gene.

This clonotype was detected ten times or more. V usage is TRBV28 and J usage is TRBJ1-1; 8 bases are shared with TRBD1. This CDR3 region has 14 residues. Germline loops: CDR1 MDHEN, CDR2 SYDVKM. The V gene end was trimmed by 7 bases and the J gene end by 5 bases; junction bases not matched to a gene: 9. In DNA form, the CDR3 reads TGTGCCAGCATCCGCATCCGGGACAGGACTGAAGCTTTCTTT. Its protein is CASIRIRDRTEAFF.

On this clonotype: Without the conserved terminal phenylalanine or tryptophan, this CDR3 likely stems from a read error. The DNA is left out, because the CDR3 cannot be placed on it with certainty; the CDR3 is given as TCRdb lists it. This chain links TRBV30 with TRBJ2-1; the table calls TRBD2, which could not be checked here. Germline assignment: CDR1 GTSNPN and CDR2 SVGIG (reference sequence). The CDR3 is 15 residues long, ends included. CDR3 region: CDWSPSMASGAGQLL.

The gene calls are TRBV4-2 and TRBJ1-1; no reliable D call. The CDR3 covers 14 residues. Trimming took 6 bases from V and 1 from J, leaving 12 bases between them. CDR1 and CDR2 from the germline V gene are LGHNA and YNFKEQ. This CDR3 is CASSEEHGNTEAFF. The CDR3 region has the DNA TGTGCCAGCAGTGAGGAGCATGGGAACACTGAAGCTTTCTTT.

On this clonotype: One junction end does not reproduce the germline sequence, and a read error may be involved. V is TRBV11-1 and J is TRBJ1-1; D is perhaps TRBD1 (5 bases). CDR3 length equals 13 residues. In germline, CDR1 is SGHAT, CDR2 FQDESV (reference sequence). The CDR3 DNA reads as TGTGCCAGCAGCATAGCGCCTGGGGCTAAAGCTTTCTTT. Its protein product is CASSIAPGAKAFF.

This clonotype was seen only once. The germline gene is not matched at one end of the junction; a read error may be the cause. This chain's CDR3 is CSIEDSTHTDTQYF. The CDR3 DNA reads as TGCAGCATTGAAGATAGTACCCACACAGATACTCAGTATTTT. The gene calls are TRBV29-1 and TRBJ2-3; D remains unclear. CDR1 and CDR2 (germline): SQVTM, ANQGSEA. The CDR3 is 14 residues long.